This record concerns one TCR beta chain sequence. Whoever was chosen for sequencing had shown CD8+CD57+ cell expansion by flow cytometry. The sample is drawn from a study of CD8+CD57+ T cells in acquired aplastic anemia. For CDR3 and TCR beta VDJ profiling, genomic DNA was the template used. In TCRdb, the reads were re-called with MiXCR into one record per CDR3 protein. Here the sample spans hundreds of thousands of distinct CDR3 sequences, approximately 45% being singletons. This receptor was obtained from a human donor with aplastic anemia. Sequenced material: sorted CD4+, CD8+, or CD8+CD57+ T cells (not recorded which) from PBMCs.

The CDR3 DNA is TGTGCCAGCAGCTCGGGGCAGGGGGTCGATGGCTACACCTTC. It specifies CASSSGQGVDGYTF. J is TRBJ1-2 and V is TRBV7-3, with TRBD1 identical over 7 bases. Per the germline V gene, CDR1 is SGHTA and CDR2 is FQGTGA. The CDR3 totals 14 residues. The J segment lost 6 bases and the V segment lost 4 bases, leaving 8 bases of the junction unmatched.